This T cell receptor (beta chain) was found in a study of blood T cell repertoires in COVID-19. The wider study: Sites across the United States, Italy and Spain contributed samples from acute and convalescent COVID-19. Sources were T cells, B-cell-depleted T cells, or PBMCs; the material itself was cDNA or gDNA.

The data were produced by immunoSEQ multiplex PCR, yet TCRdb's version contains in-frame clones alone and is incomplete. Seen here are under 300,000 clones, 80% to 90% observed once, and the top ten hold roughly 2.3%. The CDR3 contains 14 residues. J was trimmed by 7 bases and V by 5 bases; bases with no gene match: 9. CDR1 SEHNR and CDR2 FQNEAQ come from the germline V gene (reference sequence). This sequence originates from a woman between 18 and 30 years old who had recovered from COVID-19. The chain carries TRBV7-9 and TRBJ1-2; 8 nucleotides align to TRBD1. Sequencing was done on a sample of PBMCs or T cells enriched from blood (not recorded which). CDR3 sequence reads: CASSKRTGPSGYTF. The CDR3 DNA reads as TGTGCCAGCAGCAAACGGACAGGGCCGAGTGGCTACACCTTC.